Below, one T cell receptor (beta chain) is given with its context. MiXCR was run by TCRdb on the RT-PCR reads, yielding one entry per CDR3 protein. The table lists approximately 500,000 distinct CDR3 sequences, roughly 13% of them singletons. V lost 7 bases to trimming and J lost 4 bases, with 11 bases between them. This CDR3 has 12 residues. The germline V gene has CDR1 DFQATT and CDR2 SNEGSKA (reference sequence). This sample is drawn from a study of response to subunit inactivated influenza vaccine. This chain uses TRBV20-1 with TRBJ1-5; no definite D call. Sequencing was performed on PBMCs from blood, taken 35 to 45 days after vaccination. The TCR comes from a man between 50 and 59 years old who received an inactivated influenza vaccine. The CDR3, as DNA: TGCAGTGTAGGCAGGTTAAATCAGCCCCAGCATTTT. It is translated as CSVGRLNQPQHF.